These 2 T cell receptor beta chains came from one sample sequenced in a study of blood T cell repertoires in COVID-19. Assay used: immunoSEQ multiplex PCR; TCRdb lists only in-frame clones, some missing. This table holds around 140,000 clones, 88% found once. The specimen was peripheral blood. All receptors come from a man between 50 and 59 years old with acute or convalescent COVID-19.

This clone has only one observation. V is TRBV25-1 and J is TRBJ1-2; a weak D match, TRBD1 (5 bases). Trimming took 3 bases from V and 6 from J, leaving 14 bases between them. CDR3 length equals 14 residues. Germline V lookup: CDR1 MGHDK, CDR2 SYGVNS. The CDR3 DNA reads TGTGCCAGCAGTGATTCAGGGAGGTTAGATGGCTACACCTTC. Translated: CASSDSGRLDGYTF.

The V call is TRBV11-2, the J call TRBJ1-1; D gene unclear. Germline CDR1 is SGHAT and CDR2 is FQNNGV. Trimming took 2 bases from V and 8 from J, leaving 15 bases between them. The CDR3 totals 14 residues. CDR3 loop: CASSLKPSGMEAFF. CDR3 sequence (DNA): TGTGCCAGCAGCTTAAAACCTTCGGGGATGGAAGCTTTCTTT.